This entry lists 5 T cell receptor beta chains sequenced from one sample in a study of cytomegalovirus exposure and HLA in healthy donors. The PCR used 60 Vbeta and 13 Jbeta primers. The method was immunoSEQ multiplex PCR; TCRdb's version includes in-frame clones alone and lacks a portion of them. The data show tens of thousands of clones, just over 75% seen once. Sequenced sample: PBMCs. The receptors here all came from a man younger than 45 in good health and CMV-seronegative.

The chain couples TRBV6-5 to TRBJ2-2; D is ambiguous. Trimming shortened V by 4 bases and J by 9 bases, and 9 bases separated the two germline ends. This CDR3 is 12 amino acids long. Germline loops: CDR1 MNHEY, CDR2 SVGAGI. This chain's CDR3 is CASSSIPRELFF. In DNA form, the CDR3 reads TGTGCCAGCAGTTCAATCCCCAGGGAGCTGTTTTTT.

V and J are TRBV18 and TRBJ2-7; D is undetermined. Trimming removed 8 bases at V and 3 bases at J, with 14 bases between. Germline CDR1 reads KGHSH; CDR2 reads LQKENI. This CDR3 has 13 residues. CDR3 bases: TGTGCCAGCGGTACAGAGTCAAGCTACGAGCAGTACTTC. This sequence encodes CASGTESSYEQYF.

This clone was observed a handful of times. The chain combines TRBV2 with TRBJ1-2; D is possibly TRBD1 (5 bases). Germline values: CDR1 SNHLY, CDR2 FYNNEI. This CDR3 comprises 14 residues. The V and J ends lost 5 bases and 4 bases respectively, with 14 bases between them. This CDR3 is CASSRPGRVYGYTF. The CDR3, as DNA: TGTGCCAGCAGTCGGCCAGGGAGGGTCTATGGCTACACCTTC.

CDR3 amino acids: CASTPQGTDNSPLHF. The DNA of the CDR3 is TGTGCCAGCACACCCCAGGGTACGGATAATTCACCCCTCCACTTT. V gene TRBV7-9 combines with J gene TRBJ1-6; D perhaps matches TRBD1 (5 bases). The CDR3 spans 15 residues. Trimming cost V 7 bases and J 5 bases, with 15 bases left between them. Germline V gives CDR1 SEHNR, CDR2 FQNEAQ (reference sequence).

Here the CDR3 DNA reads TGTGCCAGCTCCCCCGGGGGAGTTAACAATGAGCAGTTCTTC. This encodes CASSPGGVNNEQFF. The V and J genes are TRBV18 and TRBJ2-1; D is perhaps TRBD2 (6 bases). This CDR3 is 14 amino acids long. CDR1 and CDR2 (germline): KGHSH, LQKENI. The V end was cut by 6 bases, the J end by 5 bases, with 14 bases between.